This T cell receptor (beta chain) was sequenced in a study of T cell responses to AZD1222 COVID-19 vaccine. The assay was immunoSEQ multiplex PCR, and TCRdb's table has in-frame clones only and misses some. The sample lists over 100,000 clones, roughly 90% occurring once. Trimming shortened V by 2 bases and J by 4 bases, and 5 bases separated the two germline ends. CDR3 length: 12 amino acids. CDR1 and CDR2 (germline): MNHEY, SVGAGI. Study-wide results and caveats: Across the whole spike, CD4 TCRs peaked at regions 160-218 and 743-854. Donors were chiefly white British, with a greater number of females, and clonal diversity was perhaps underestimated. In the spike-specific TCR repertoire, nearly half reportedly target unmutated variant regions.

This clone was seen just once. Its antigen remains unidentified. The sequence was obtained from an adult in good health. The sample consisted of peripheral blood, taken on day 0 of AZD1222 vaccination. The rearrangement links TRBV6-5 to TRBJ1-2; no clear D. As DNA, the CDR3 is TGTGCCAGCAGTTACGACGGCTATGGCTACACCTTC. It specifies CASSYDGYGYTF.